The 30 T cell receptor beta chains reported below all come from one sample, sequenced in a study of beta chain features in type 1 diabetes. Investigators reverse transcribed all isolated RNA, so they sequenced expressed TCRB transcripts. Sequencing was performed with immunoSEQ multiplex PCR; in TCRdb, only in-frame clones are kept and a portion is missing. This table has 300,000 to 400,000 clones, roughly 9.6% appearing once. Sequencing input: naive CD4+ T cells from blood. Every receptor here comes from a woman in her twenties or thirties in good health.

This CDR3 reads CASSIRLAGTTDTQYF. For the CDR3, the DNA is TGTGCCAGCAGCATCCGACTAGCGGGAACCACAGATACGCAGTATTTT. This chain joins TRBV5-4 and TRBJ2-3; 11 bases are a match to TRBD2. Per the germline V gene, CDR1 is SGHNT and CDR2 is YYREEE (reference sequence). The V gene end was trimmed by 4 bases and the J gene end by 2 bases; junction bases not matched to a gene: 6. The CDR3 is made up of 16 amino acids.

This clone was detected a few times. CDR3 in amino acids: CASSWGQGADTQYF. Written as DNA, the CDR3 is TGCGCCAGCAGCTGGGGACAGGGGGCAGATACGCAGTATTTT. The gene calls are TRBV5-1 and TRBJ2-3, with TRBD1 matching 11 bases. This CDR3 has 14 amino acids. The V and J ends lost 3 bases and 4 bases, in that order; junction bases with no gene match: 1. CDR1 and CDR2 from the germline V gene are SGHRS and YFSETQ.

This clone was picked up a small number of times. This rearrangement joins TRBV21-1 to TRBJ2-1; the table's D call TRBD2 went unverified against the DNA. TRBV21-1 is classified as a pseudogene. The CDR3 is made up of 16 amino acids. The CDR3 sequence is CASSFYALADHNEQFF. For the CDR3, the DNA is TGTGCCAGCAGCTTTTACGCACTAGCGGACCACAATGAGCAGTTCTTC.

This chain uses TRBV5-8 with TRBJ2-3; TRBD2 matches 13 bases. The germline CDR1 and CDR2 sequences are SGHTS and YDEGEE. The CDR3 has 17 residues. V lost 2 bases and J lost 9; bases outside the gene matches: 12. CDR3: CASSLAALLAGGETQYF. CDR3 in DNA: TGTGCCAGCAGCTTAGCAGCCCTACTAGCGGGAGGGGAAACGCAGTATTTT.

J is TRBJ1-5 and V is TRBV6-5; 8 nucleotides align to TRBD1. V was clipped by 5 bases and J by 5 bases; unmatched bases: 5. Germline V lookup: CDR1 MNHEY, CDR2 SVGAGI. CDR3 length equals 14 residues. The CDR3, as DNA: TGTGCCAGCAGTCTGCAGGGGGCACATCAGCCCCAGCATTTT. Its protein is CASSLQGAHQPQHF.

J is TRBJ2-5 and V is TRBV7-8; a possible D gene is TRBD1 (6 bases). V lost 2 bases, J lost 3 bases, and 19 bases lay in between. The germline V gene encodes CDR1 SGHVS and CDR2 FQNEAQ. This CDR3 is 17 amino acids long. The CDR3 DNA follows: TGTGCCAGCAGCTTACCGTCCAGGGGTAAGGCGGAAGAGACCCAGTACTTC. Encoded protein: CASSLPSRGKAEETQYF.

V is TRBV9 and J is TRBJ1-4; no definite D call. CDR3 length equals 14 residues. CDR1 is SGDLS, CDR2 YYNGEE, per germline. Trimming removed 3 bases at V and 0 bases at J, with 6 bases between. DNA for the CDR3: TGTGCCAGCAGCGCGACAACAACTAATGAAAAACTGTTTTTT. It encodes CASSATTTNEKLFF.

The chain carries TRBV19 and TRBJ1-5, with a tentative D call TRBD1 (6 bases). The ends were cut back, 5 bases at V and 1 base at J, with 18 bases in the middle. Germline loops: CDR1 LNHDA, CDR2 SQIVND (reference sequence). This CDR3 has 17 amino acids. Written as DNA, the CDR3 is TGTGCCAGTAGTTCTCAAAGGGGGGGGCTGAGCAATCAGCCCCAGCATTTT. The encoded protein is CASSSQRGGLSNQPQHF.

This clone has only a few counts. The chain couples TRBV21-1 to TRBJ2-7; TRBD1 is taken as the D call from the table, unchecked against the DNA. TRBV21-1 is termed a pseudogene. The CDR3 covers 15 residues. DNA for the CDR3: TGTGCCAGCAGCAAAGGACAGGGTGGGGACTACGAGCAGTACTTC. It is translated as CASSKGQGGDYEQYF.

The CDR3 spells CASRDNRGRTDTQYF. CDR3 nucleotides: TGTGCCAGTAGGGATAACAGGGGTCGAACAGATACGCAGTATTTT. V and J are TRBV19 and TRBJ2-3; 7 bases agree with TRBD1. The J segment lost 3 bases and the V segment lost 6 bases, leaving 9 bases of the junction unmatched. The CDR3 spans 15 residues. Germline V gives CDR1 LNHDA, CDR2 SQIVND (reference sequence).

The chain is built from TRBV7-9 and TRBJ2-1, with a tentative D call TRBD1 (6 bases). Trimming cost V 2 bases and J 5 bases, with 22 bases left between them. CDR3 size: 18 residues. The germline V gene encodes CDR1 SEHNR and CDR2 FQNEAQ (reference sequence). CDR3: CASSLRGWGRPGNNEQFF. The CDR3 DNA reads TGTGCCAGCAGCTTAAGGGGCTGGGGGCGGCCAGGGAACAATGAGCAGTTCTTC.

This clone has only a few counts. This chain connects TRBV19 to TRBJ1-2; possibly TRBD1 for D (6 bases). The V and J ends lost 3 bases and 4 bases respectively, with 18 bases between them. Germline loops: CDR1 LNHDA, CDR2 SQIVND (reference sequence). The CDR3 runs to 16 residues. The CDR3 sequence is CASSITVATGTYGYTF. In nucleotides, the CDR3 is TGTGCCAGTAGTATTACTGTCGCAACAGGGACCTATGGCTACACCTTC.

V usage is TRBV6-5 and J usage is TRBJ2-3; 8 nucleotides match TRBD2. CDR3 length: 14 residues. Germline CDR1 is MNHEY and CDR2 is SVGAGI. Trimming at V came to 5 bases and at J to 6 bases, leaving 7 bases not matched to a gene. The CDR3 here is CASSSEREWDTQYF. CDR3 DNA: TGTGCCAGCAGTAGTGAGCGGGAGTGGGATACGCAGTATTTT.

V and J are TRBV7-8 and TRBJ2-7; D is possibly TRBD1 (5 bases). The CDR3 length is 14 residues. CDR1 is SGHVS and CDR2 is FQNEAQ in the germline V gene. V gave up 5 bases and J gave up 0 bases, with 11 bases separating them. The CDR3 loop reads CASSPRQSSYEQYF. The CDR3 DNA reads TGTGCCAGCAGCCCCCGACAGTCCTCCTACGAGCAGTACTTC.

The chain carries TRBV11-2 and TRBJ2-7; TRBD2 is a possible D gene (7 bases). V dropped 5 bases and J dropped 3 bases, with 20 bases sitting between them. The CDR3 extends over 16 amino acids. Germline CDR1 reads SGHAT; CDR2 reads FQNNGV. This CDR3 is CASSRGGTAFHYEQYF. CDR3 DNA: TGTGCCAGCAGCAGGGGGGGAACGGCTTTTCACTACGAGCAGTACTTC.

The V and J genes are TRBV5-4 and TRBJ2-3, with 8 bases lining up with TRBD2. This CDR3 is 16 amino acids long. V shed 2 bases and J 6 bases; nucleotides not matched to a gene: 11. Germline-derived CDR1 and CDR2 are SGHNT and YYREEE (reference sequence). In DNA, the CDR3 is TGTGCCAGCAGCTTACTGGGCGGGAGGAGTTGGGATACGCAGTATTTT. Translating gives CASSLLGGRSWDTQYF.

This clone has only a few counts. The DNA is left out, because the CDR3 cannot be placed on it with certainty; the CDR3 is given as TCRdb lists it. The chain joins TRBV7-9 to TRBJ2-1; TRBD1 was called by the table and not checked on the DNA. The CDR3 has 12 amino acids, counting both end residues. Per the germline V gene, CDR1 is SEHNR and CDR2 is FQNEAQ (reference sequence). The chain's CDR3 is CASSLVSLDIFF.

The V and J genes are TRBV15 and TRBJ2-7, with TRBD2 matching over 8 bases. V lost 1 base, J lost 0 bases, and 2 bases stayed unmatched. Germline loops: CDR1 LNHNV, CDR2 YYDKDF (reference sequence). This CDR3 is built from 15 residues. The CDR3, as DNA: TGTGCCACCAGCAGAGGTAGCGGGACCTCCTACGAGCAGTACTTC. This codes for CATSRGSGTSYEQYF.

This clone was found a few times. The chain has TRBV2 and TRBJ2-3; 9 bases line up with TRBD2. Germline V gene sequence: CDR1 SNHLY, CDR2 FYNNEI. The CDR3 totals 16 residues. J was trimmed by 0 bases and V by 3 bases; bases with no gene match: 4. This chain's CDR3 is CASSEASGNSTDTQYF. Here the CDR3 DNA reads TGTGCCAGCAGTGAGGCTAGCGGGAATAGCACAGATACGCAGTATTTT.

CDR3 residues: CASSSGLRPAYEQYF. The CDR3 DNA is TGTGCCAGCAGCTCGGGACTCAGACCGGCCTACGAGCAGTACTTC. The chain employs TRBV7-9 and TRBJ2-7; tentative D call: TRBD2 (6 bases). With 4 bases removed from V and 2 bases from J, the gap between germline ends came to 15 bases. CDR1 is SEHNR, CDR2 FQNEAQ, per germline (reference sequence). The length of the CDR3 is 15 residues.

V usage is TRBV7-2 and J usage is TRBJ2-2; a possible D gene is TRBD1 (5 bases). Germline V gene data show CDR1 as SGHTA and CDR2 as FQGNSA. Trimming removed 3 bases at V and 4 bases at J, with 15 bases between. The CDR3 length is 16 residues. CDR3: CASSFDFAQGTGELFF. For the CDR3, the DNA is TGTGCCAGCAGCTTCGACTTCGCTCAGGGCACCGGGGAGCTGTTTTTT.

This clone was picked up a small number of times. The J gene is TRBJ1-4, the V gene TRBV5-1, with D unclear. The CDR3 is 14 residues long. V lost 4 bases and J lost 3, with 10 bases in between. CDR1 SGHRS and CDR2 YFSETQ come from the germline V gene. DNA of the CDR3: TGCGCCAGCAGCAACAGAACATCTAATGAAAAACTGTTTTTT. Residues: CASSNRTSNEKLFF.

The CDR3 nucleotides are TGTGCCAGCAGCTTAGCCCAGGGGTATACGCAGTATTTT. Translated, it gives CASSLAQGYTQYF. The chain has TRBV7-9 and TRBJ2-3; the D gene is possibly TRBD1 (6 bases). Trimming cost V 0 bases and J 7 bases, with 8 bases left between them. CDR1 and CDR2 (germline): SEHNR, FQNEAQ (reference sequence). The CDR3 runs to 13 residues.

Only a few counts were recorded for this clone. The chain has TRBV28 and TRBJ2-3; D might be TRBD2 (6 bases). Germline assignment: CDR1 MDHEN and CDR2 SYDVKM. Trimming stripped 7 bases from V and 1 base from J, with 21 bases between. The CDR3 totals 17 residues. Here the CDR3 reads CASIHDRLREGTDTQYF. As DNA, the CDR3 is TGTGCCAGCATCCACGATCGCTTGCGGGAAGGCACAGATACGCAGTATTTT.

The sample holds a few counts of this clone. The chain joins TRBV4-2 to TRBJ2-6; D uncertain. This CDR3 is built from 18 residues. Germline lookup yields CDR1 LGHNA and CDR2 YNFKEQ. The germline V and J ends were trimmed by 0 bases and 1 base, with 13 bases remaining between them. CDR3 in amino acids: CASSQETGTSSGANVLTF. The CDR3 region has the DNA TGTGCCAGCAGCCAAGAGACTGGTACGAGTTCTGGGGCCAACGTCCTGACTTTC.

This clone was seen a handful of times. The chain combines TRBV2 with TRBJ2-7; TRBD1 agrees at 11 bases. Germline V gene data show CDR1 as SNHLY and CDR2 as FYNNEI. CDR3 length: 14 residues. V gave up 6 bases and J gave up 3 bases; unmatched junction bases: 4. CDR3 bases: TGTGCCAGCAGCGGGGACAGGGGGGACTACGAGCAGTACTTC. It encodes CASSGDRGDYEQYF.

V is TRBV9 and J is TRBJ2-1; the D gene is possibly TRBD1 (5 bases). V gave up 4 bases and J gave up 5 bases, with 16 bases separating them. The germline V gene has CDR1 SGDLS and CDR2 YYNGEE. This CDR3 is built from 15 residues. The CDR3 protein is CASSIIGATNNEQFF. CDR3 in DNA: TGTGCCAGCAGCATAATAGGGGCAACAAACAATGAGCAGTTCTTC.

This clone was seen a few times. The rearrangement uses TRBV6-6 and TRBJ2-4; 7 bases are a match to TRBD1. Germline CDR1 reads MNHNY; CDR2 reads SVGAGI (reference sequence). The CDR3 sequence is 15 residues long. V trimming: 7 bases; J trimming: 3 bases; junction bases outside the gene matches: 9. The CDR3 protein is CASKRAQGNKNIQYF. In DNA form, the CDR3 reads TGTGCCAGCAAAAGAGCACAGGGGAACAAAAACATTCAGTACTTC.

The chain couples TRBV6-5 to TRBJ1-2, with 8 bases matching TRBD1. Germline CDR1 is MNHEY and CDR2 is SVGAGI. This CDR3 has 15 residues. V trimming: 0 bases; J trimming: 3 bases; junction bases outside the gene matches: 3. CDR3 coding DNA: TGTGCCAGCAGTTACTCAGCAGGGGGCGACTATGGCTACACCTTC. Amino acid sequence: CASSYSAGGDYGYTF.

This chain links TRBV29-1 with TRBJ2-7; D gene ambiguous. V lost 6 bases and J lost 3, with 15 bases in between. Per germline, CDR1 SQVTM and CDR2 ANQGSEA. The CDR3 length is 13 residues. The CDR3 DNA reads TGCAGCGTGAGGCCGGGTTGGAGCTACGAGCAGTACTTC. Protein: CSVRPGWSYEQYF.